A single T cell receptor (beta chain) is shown here with its context. The antigen remains unidentified. This specimen comes from a study of cytomegalovirus exposure and HLA in healthy donors. PCR was performed using 60 Vbeta and 13 Jbeta primers. The method was immunoSEQ multiplex PCR; TCRdb's version includes in-frame clones alone and lacks a portion of them. This sample's table reports more than 100,000 clones. From germline, CDR1 is SGHAT and CDR2 FQNNGV. Trimming removed 5 bases from V and 4 bases from J; junction bases left unmatched: 12. The CDR3 has 17 residues. These donors, healthy bone marrow donors, were studied. The study, taken as a whole, reports: Later analysis suggested most CMV-associated TCR beta chains were HLA-restricted.

This chain joins TRBV11-2 and TRBJ2-1; 9 nucleotides line up with TRBD2. The TCR was taken from a man in his late teens or twenties in good health and CMV-seronegative. Sequencing was done on a sample of PBMCs. CDR3 DNA: TGTGCCAGCAGCCGCGGGAGGGCCGGTCGGGGATACAATGAGCAGTTCTTC. This codes for CASSRGRAGRGYNEQFF.